This TCR beta chain was retrieved from a study of T-cell reconstitution after alpha-beta-depleted transplantation in children. The TCRbeta library incorporated unique molecular identifiers. One entry per CDR3 protein results from TCRdb running MiXCR on the PCR reads. The data contain around 400,000 distinct CDR3 sequences, about a fifth of them singletons. The table lists this clonotype with many counts. Germline loops: CDR1 LNHNV, CDR2 YYDKDF (reference sequence). This CDR3 has 17 amino acids. V lost 1 base to trimming and J lost 4 bases; unmatched junction nucleotides: 9. The material was PBMCs from the stem cell graft donor, obtained from the stem cell graft. The rearrangement uses TRBV15 and TRBJ2-1, with 8 positions matching TRBD1. The source of this sequence is a human donor who donated a stem cell graft to a child with acute myeloid leukemia. Here the CDR3 DNA reads TGTGCCACCAGCAGAGGACAGGGGATGATCCCGTACAATGAGCAGTTCTTC. Translated: CATSRGQGMIPYNEQFF.